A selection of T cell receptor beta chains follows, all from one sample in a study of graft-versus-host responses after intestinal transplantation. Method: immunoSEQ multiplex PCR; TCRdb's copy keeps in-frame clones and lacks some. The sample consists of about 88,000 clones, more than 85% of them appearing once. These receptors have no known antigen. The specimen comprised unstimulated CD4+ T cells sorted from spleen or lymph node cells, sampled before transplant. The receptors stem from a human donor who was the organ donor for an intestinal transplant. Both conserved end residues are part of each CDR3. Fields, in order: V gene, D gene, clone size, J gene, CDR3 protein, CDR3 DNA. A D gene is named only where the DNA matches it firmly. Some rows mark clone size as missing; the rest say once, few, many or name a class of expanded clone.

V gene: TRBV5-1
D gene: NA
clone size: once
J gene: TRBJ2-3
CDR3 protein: CASSFQGMGTDTQYF
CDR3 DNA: TGCGCCAGCAGCTTTCAGGGAATGGGCACAGATACGCAGTATTTT

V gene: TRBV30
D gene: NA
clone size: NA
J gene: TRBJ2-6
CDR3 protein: CAWSARPGAGANVLTF
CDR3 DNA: TGTGCCTGGAGTGCGCGCCCAGGGGCTGGGGCCAACGTCCTGACTTTC

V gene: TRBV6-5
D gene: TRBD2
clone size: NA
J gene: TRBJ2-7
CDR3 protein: CASQVLRGSSYEQYF
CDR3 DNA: TGTGCCAGCCAAGTCCTACGCGGGAGCTCCTACGAGCAGTACTTC

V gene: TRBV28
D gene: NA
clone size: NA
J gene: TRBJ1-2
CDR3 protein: CASSSPVPIAQRRGYTF
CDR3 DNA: TGTGCCAGCAGTTCACCCGTCCCCATCGCCCAGCGTCGGGGCTACACCTTC

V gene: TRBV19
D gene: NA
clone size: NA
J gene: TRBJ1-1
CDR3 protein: CASSTSAVLRYMNTEAFF
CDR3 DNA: TGTGCCAGTAGCACCTCCGCGGTCCTGAGATACATGAACACTGAAGCTTTCTTT

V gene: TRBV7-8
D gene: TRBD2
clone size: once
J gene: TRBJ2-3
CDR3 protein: CASSAHSGGSTDTQYF
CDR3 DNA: TGTGCCAGCAGCGCACATAGCGGGGGCAGCACAGATACGCAGTATTTT

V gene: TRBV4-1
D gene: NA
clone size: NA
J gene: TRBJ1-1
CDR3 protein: CASSHPVGGNTEAFF
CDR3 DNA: TGCGCCAGCAGCCATCCGGTAGGCGGGAACACTGAAGCTTTCTTT

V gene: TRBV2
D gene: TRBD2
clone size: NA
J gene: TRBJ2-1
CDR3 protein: CASSERGSSYNEQFF
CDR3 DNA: TGTGCCAGCAGTGAACGCGGGAGCTCCTACAATGAGCAGTTCTTC

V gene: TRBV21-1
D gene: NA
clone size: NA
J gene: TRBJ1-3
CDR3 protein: CASSTRRTGYGNTIYF
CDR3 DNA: TGTGCCAGCAGCACCCGGCGGACAGGGTACGGAAACACCATATATTTT

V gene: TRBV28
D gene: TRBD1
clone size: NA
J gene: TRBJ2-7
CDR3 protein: CASSSGQLAYEQYF
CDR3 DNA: TGTGCCAGCAGTTCGGGACAGTTAGCCTACGAGCAGTACTTC

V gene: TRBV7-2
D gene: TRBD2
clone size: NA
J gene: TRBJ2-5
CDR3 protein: CASSRGLVDETQYF
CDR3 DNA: TGTGCCAGCAGCCGGGGACTAGTAGATGAGACCCAGTACTTC

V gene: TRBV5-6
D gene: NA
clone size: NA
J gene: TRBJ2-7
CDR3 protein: CASSVLAYEQYF
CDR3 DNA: TGTGCCAGCAGCGTCTTAGCCTACGAGCAGTACTTC

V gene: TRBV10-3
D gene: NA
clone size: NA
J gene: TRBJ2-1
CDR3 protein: CAISAAVNEQFF
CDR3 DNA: TGTGCCATCAGTGCCGCGGTGAATGAGCAGTTCTTC

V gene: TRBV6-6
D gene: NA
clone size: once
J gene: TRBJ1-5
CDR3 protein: CASSYERLGNQPQHF
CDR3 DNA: TGTGCCAGCAGTTACGAGAGGTTGGGCAATCAGCCCCAGCATTTT

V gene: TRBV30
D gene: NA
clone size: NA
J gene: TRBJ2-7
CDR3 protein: CAWKNGGVNYEQYF
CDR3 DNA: TGTGCCTGGAAAAACGGGGGAGTTAACTACGAGCAGTACTTC

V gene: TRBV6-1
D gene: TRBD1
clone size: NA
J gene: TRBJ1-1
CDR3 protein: CATGQDVYTEAFF
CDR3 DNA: TGTGCTACCGGACAGGACGTTTACACTGAAGCTTTCTTT

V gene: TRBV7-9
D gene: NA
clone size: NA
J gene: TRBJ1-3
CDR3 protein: CASSLLSSGNTIYF
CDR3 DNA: TGTGCCAGCAGCTTACTGAGTTCTGGAAACACCATATATTTT